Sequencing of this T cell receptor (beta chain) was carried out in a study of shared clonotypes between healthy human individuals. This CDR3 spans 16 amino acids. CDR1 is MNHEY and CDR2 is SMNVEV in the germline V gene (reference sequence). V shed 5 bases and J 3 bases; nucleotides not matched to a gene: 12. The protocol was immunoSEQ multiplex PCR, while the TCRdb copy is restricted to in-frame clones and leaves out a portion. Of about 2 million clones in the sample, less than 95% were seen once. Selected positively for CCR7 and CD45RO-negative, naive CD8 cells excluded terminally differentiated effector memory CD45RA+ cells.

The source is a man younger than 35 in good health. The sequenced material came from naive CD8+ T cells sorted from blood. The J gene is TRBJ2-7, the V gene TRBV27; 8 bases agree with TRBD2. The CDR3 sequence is CASSPSGGALIYEQYF. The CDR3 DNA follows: TGTGCCAGCAGTCCCTCCGGGGGGGCCCTAATCTACGAGCAGTACTTC.